Below, 5 T cell receptor beta chains from the same sample are listed, as sequenced in a study of chemoradiotherapy in HPV16-positive cancers. Sequencing used immunoSEQ multiplex PCR; TCRdb keeps in-frame clones, though not all of them. The table shows about 8,100 clones, with 55% to 75% occurring only once. The specimen was collected from a patient who underwent chemoradiotherapy. The receptors here all came from a human donor with HPV-associated anogenital cancer.

The CDR3 reads CASSFGGAEAFF. The CDR3 nucleotides are TGTGCCAGCAGCTTCGGCGGGGCCGAAGCTTTCTTT. The V and J genes are TRBV7-9 and TRBJ1-1; a weak D match, TRBD1 (5 bases). Germline V gives CDR1 SEHNR, CDR2 FQNEAQ (reference sequence). V lost 3 bases and J lost 8, with 10 bases in between. The CDR3 contains 12 residues.

The chain links TRBV19 to TRBJ2-3, with 8 positions matching TRBD1. In germline, CDR1 is LNHDA, CDR2 SQIVND (reference sequence). The J segment lost 2 bases and the V segment lost 8 bases, leaving 6 bases of the junction unmatched. CDR3 length equals 14 residues. The CDR3 is CASSQGVYTDTQYF. In DNA, the CDR3 is TGTGCCAGTTCACAGGGGGTGTACACAGATACGCAGTATTTT.

The rearrangement uses TRBV7-2 and TRBJ2-1, with D tentatively TRBD1 (5 bases). Germline V CDR1 and CDR2: SGHTA, FQGNSA. CDR3 length: 15 residues. Between the trimmed V and J ends, which lost 7 bases and 6 bases, there was a span of 19 bases. CDR3 region: CASTRWGGVFNEQFF. CDR3 coding DNA: TGTGCCAGCACTCGTTGGGGCGGCGTTTTCAATGAGCAGTTCTTC.

This clone was counted between two and nine times. The chain is built from TRBV28 and TRBJ2-2; 7 bases are a match to TRBD2. In germline, CDR1 is MDHEN, CDR2 SYDVKM. The CDR3 extends over 13 amino acids. The trim removed 6 bases at V and 7 bases at J, leaving 5 bases unmatched. This CDR3 reads CASSLRGDGELFF. Here the CDR3 DNA reads TGTGCCAGCAGCCTACGGGGGGACGGGGAGCTGTTTTTT. The complete variable domain, with remaining parts taken from reference TRBV28 and TRBJ2-2, reads DVKVTQSSRYLVKRTGEKVFLECVQDMDHENMFWYRQDPGLGLRLIYFSYDVKMKEKGDIPEGYSVSREKKERFSLILESASTNQTSMYLCASSLRGDGELFFGEGSRLTVL.

The gene calls are TRBV4-3 and TRBJ2-1; 14 bases agree with TRBD2. CDR1 is LGHNA and CDR2 is YSLEER in the germline V gene. V trimming: 1 base; J trimming: 6 bases; junction bases outside the gene matches: 8. This CDR3 has 18 residues. This CDR3 is CASSQVVSGTSGSNEQFF. The CDR3 bases are TGCGCCAGCAGCCAAGTCGTCTCCGGGACTAGCGGGAGCAATGAGCAGTTCTTC.